This T cell receptor (beta chain) originates from a study of blood T cell repertoires in COVID-19. Background on the study: Sites across the United States, Italy and Spain contributed samples from acute and convalescent COVID-19.

Everyone who took part was roughly 18 to 90 years old, and they came from 24 US areas. Participants' own reports of clinical history determined their cohort assignment. Recovered participants had two consecutive negative NP/OP PCR tests, healthcare professional clearance, or symptom resolution. Assay used: immunoSEQ multiplex PCR; TCRdb lists only in-frame clones, some missing. The table lists a few hundred thousand clones, over 80% of them singletons. This receptor was taken from a woman aged 45-59 years who had recovered from COVID-19. Sample: PBMCs or T cells enriched from blood (not recorded which).

The CDR3 bases are TGTGCCACCCCTCCGGCAGGGGGTAATCCTATGAACACTGAAGCTTTCTTT. It encodes CATPPAGGNPMNTEAFF. The chain has TRBV24-1 and TRBJ1-1, with 7 bases aligning to TRBD1. The CDR3 contains 17 residues. V shed 9 bases, J shed 0 bases, and the junction held 15 bases outside the gene matches. CDR1 is KGHDR and CDR2 is SFDVKD in the germline V gene.